This T cell receptor (beta chain) was documented in a study of T cell repertoires in cytomegalovirus infection. Overall study context: CMV infection plus the matching HLA type was flagged by public TCR beta signatures.

Points from the study as a whole: HLA-C-restricted CMV clonotypes gave the most frequent clonotype in two of eight donors. There were carriers of CMV plus the relevant HLA, and cumulative public TCR beta family frequency identified them.

CDR3 length: 14 amino acids. V lost 7 bases and J lost 1, with 13 bases in between. Germline CDR1 reads LNHDA; CDR2 reads SQIVND (reference sequence). Worth noting for this clonotype: Its target is unknown.

TCRdb redid the calling of the reads with MiXCR, one entry per CDR3 protein. Counted here are approximately 500,000 distinct CDR3 sequences, around 11% occurring once; the ten biggest clones make up approximately 10%. This sequence joins TRBV19 and TRBJ1-1; no firm D call. The sequenced material came from PBMCs. This TCR came from a human donor in good health (CMV status not recorded). Some clones in this sample may be carry-over from other donors' samples. This CDR3 is CASNMGRRNTEAFF. The CDR3 DNA sequence: TGTGCCAGTAACATGGGCAGGAGGAACACTGAAGCTTTCTTT.